This note documents a single T cell receptor beta chain sequence. This specimen comes from a study of PD-L1 blockade in urothelial cancer. TCR analog templates of synthetic origin were spiked into each PCR. Profiled with immunoSEQ multiplex PCR; TCRdb holds only in-frame clones, not every one. The sample contains around 35,000 clones, 75% to 90% of which appear only once. The germline V gene has CDR1 SGHRS and CDR2 YFSETQ. The V and J ends lost 2 bases and 2 bases respectively, with 11 bases between them. The CDR3 loop spans 15 amino acids. Stated time point: pretreatment peripheral blood. The receptor comes from a man aged 55 to 70 with urothelial cancer. The chain couples TRBV5-1 to TRBJ2-1; maybe TRBD1 (5 bases). This sample comprised PBMCs, obtained around atezolizumab (anti-PD-L1) treatment. CDR3 bases: TGCGCCAGCAGCTTTTTGACAGACCCCTACAATGAGCAGTTCTTC. Translating it yields CASSFLTDPYNEQFF.